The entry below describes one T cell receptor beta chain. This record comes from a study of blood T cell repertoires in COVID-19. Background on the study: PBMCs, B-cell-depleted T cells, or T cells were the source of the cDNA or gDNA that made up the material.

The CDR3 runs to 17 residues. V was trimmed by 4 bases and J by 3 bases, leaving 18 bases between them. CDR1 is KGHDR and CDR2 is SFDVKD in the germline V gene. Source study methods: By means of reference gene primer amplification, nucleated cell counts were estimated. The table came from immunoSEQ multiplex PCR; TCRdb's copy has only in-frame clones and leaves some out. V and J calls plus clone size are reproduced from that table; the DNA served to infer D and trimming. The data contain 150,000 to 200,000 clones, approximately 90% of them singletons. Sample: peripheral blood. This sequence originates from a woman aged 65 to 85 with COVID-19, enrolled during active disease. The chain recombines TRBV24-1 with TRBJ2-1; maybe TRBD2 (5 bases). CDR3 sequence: CATSERKGGFIYNEQFF. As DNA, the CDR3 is TGTGCCACCAGTGAACGGAAGGGCGGGTTCATCTACAATGAGCAGTTCTTC.